Each of the 26 T cell receptor beta chains below was sequenced from the same sample in a study of T cell repertoires in aging, cancer and after chemotherapy. Multiplex touch-down PCR with TRB-A/B primers amplified rearranged V-D-J TRB sequences. In TCRdb, the multiplex PCR reads were re-called with MiXCR into one record per CDR3 protein. The sample has some 9,300 distinct CDR3 sequences; about a quarter are singletons. The template was genomic DNA from peripheral blood, not RNA. Input material: blood. These receptors originate from a human donor with a blood cancer. The donor label of this sample is uncertain.

The V call is TRBV6-1, the J call TRBJ2-7; 11 positions match TRBD2. In germline, CDR1 is MNHNS, CDR2 SASEGT. The CDR3 is 18 residues long. V was pared by 6 bases and J by 2 bases, with 15 bases of the junction left unmatched. The CDR3 is CASSVTSGSFRGTYEQYF. Here the CDR3 DNA reads TGTGCCAGCAGCGTTACTAGCGGGAGCTTTAGGGGGACCTACGAGCAGTACTTC.

This clonotype is labeled as medium-sized. The gene calls are TRBV11-1 and TRBJ2-7; D not certain. The CDR3 runs 15 residues. CDR1 SGHAT and CDR2 FQDESV come from the germline V gene (reference sequence). V was cut by 5 bases and J by 4 bases, with 18 bases left in between. The CDR3, as DNA: TGTGCCAGCAGCCAACGGACCCCAGACCGATACGAGCAGTACTTC. This sequence encodes CASSQRTPDRYEQYF.

The sample holds a few counts of this clonotype. The rearrangement joins TRBV28 to TRBJ1-2, with 9 nucleotides matching TRBD1. CDR3 length equals 13 residues. After removal of 6 bases from V and 7 bases from J, the junction contained 6 bases not matched to a gene. Germline V gene data show CDR1 as MDHEN and CDR2 as SYDVKM. The CDR3: CASRPTGGLGYTF. CDR3 in DNA: TGTGCCAGCAGACCCACAGGGGGCCTTGGCTACACCTTC.

This clonotype qualifies as medium-sized. V is TRBV6-5 and J is TRBJ2-2; no clear D. CDR1 and CDR2 (germline): MNHEY, SVGAGI. The CDR3 covers 15 residues. Trimming cost V 2 bases and J 0 bases, with 7 bases left between them. In DNA form, the CDR3 reads TGTGCCAGCAGTTACGGCCACTCGAACACCGGGGAGCTGTTTTTT. Protein sequence: CASSYGHSNTGELFF.

Only one count was recorded for this clonotype. The CDR3 DNA sequence: TGTGCCAGCAGTTCTCTCCCCGGGACTAGCAGAACAGATACGCAGTATTTT. It is translated as CASSSLPGTSRTDTQYF. This chain joins TRBV28 and TRBJ2-3, with 9 nucleotides matching TRBD2. The germline V gene encodes CDR1 MDHEN and CDR2 SYDVKM. The CDR3 is 17 residues long. With V trimmed by 4 bases and J by 3 bases, 11 bases remained unmatched. The entire variable domain, with the rest obtained from reference TRBV28 and TRBJ2-3, is as follows: DVKVTQSSRYLVKRTGEKVFLECVQDMDHENMFWYRQDPGLGLRLIYFSYDVKMKEKGDIPEGYSVSREKKERFSLILESASTNQTSMYLCASSSLPGTSRTDTQYFGPGTRLTVL.

V gene TRBV20-1 combines with J gene TRBJ2-3; 8 nucleotides agree with TRBD2. Unmatched junction bases numbered 12, after V lost 4 bases and J lost 9 bases. CDR3 length: 14 residues. Germline V gene lookup returns CDR1 DFQATT and CDR2 SNEGSKA (reference sequence). CDR3 DNA: TGCAGTGCTATGACTCGGGGGGGCGGAAGGACGCAGTATTTT. This translates into CSAMTRGGGRTQYF.

The V and J genes are TRBV7-6 and TRBJ1-2, with 9 bases fitting TRBD1. Germline assignment: CDR1 SGHVS and CDR2 FNYEAQ. The CDR3 loop spans 15 amino acids. V lost 5 bases, J lost 7 bases, and 11 bases stayed unmatched. CDR3 bases: TGTGCCAGCAGCCGTGCGGGACAGGGAGAAGGTGGCTACACCTTC. Protein sequence: CASSRAGQGEGGYTF.

By its share, this clonotype is medium-sized (0.01 to 0.1%). The genes are TRBV6-5 and TRBJ2-3, with D possibly being TRBD1 (6 bases). The V end was cut by 5 bases, the J end by 1 base, with 10 bases between. From germline, CDR1 is MNHEY and CDR2 SVGAGI. CDR3 length: 14 amino acids. Here the CDR3 reads CASSARQGTDTQYF. The CDR3 DNA is TGTGCCAGCAGTGCTAGACAGGGCACAGATACGCAGTATTTT.

In this sample, this clonotype turned up a few times. CDR3 nucleotide sequence: TGTGCCACCAGTGAGAGCACAGATACGCAGTATTTT. This sequence encodes CATSESTDTQYF. V usage is TRBV24-1 and J usage is TRBJ2-3; D gene ambiguous. Trimming took off 4 bases at V and 0 bases at J, with 1 base between the two ends. The length of the CDR3 is 12 residues. From germline, CDR1 is KGHDR and CDR2 SFDVKD.

J is TRBJ2-4 and V is TRBV11-2; D possibly uses TRBD1 or TRBD2 (5 bases each). CDR3 size: 14 residues. V lost 8 bases, J lost 0 bases, and 11 bases lay in between. The germline gives CDR1 SGHAT, CDR2 FQNNGV. The DNA for the CDR3 is TGTGCCAGCGCCGGGGCAAAAGCCAAAAACATTCAGTACTTC. Its translation: CASAGAKAKNIQYF.

Ten or more counts support this clonotype. The chain joins TRBV5-5 to TRBJ1-2, with TRBD1 identical over 12 bases. The CDR3 extends over 16 amino acids. The V gene end was trimmed by 0 bases and the J gene end by 5 bases; junction bases not matched to a gene: 5. Germline CDR1 is SGHKS and CDR2 is YYEKEE (reference sequence). In DNA form, the CDR3 reads TGTGCCAGCAGCTTGGGCGGGACAGGGGGCGTTTATGGCTACACCTTC. Protein sequence: CASSLGGTGGVYGYTF.

The gene calls are TRBV5-1 and TRBJ2-3, with 13 bases identical to TRBD2. V gave up 5 bases and J gave up 3 bases; unmatched junction bases: 3. CDR1 is SGHRS, CDR2 YFSETQ, per germline. The CDR3 is made up of 15 amino acids. CDR3 bases: TGCGCCAGCAGTTGGACTAGCGGGAGAACAGATACGCAGTATTTT. Encoded protein: CASSWTSGRTDTQYF.

Comment on this clonotype: A read error is possible here, since a much larger clone lies one base away. The chain carries TRBV27 and TRBJ1-6; no reliable D call. CDR1 and CDR2 (germline): MNHEY, SMNVEV (reference sequence). The CDR3 sequence is 14 residues long. This CDR3 is CDSRSRLENSPLHF. The CDR3 nucleotides read TGTGACAGCAGAAGTAGGTTGGAGAATTCACCCCTCCACTTT.

V gene TRBV24-1 combines with J gene TRBJ2-3; 13 bases map to TRBD2. Losses at the gene ends were 1 base for V and 0 bases for J; bases not matched to a gene: 3. The CDR3 runs to 18 residues. The germline V gene has CDR1 KGHDR and CDR2 SFDVKD. This CDR3 is CATSDFRTSGGSTDTQYF. In nucleotides, the CDR3 is TGTGCCACCAGTGATTTTAGGACTAGCGGGGGTAGCACAGATACGCAGTATTTT.

This rearrangement joins TRBV24-1 to TRBJ2-5; 8 nucleotides align to TRBD1. This CDR3 is built from 17 residues. The trim removed 1 base at V and 5 bases at J, leaving 11 bases unmatched. The germline V gene encodes CDR1 KGHDR and CDR2 SFDVKD. CDR3 in amino acids: CATSDFGGTGIRETQYF. The CDR3 DNA reads as TGTGCCACCAGTGATTTTGGCGGGACAGGTATAAGGGAGACCCAGTACTTC.

There are many counts of this clonotype. The V and J genes are TRBV29-1 and TRBJ2-7, with D perhaps matching TRBD1 (5 bases). The germline gives CDR1 SQVTM, CDR2 ANQGSEA. Trimming pared 0 bases from V and 0 bases from J, leaving 18 bases between. The CDR3 is made up of 17 amino acids. The CDR3 nucleotides read TGCAGCGTTGAAGATCTTGGGGAAAGTGGGGCCTCCTACGAGCAGTACTTC. Its protein product is CSVEDLGESGASYEQYF.

In the case of this clonotype: With a much larger clone just one base away, this may be a read error. The chain links TRBV12-3 or TRBV12-4 to TRBJ2-2; possibly TRBD2 for D (5 bases). The CDR3 length is 16 residues. Trimming cost V 6 bases and J 1 base, with 15 bases left between them. The DNA for the CDR3 is TGTGCCAGCAGCCCCACCTCCGGAGGGAACACCGGGGAGCTGTTTTTT. It codes for CASSPTSGGNTGELFF.

The genes are TRBV6-1 and TRBJ2-7; 10 bases align to TRBD2. J gave up 4 bases and V 6 bases, and 6 bases lay outside the gene matches. From germline, CDR1 is MNHNS and CDR2 SASEGT. This CDR3 comprises 14 residues. The CDR3 here is CASRSGRAGYEQYF. The CDR3 DNA is TGTGCCAGCAGGAGCGGGAGGGCTGGGTACGAGCAGTACTTC.

In its sample, this clonotype is medium-sized. The chain carries TRBV6-6 and TRBJ2-1, with a weak D call TRBD2 (6 bases). The CDR3 has 15 residues. The V end was cut by 5 bases, the J end by 2 bases, with 13 bases between. Germline CDR1 and CDR2: MNHNY and SVGAGI (reference sequence). The CDR3 sequence is CASSPNSGTYNEQFF. The CDR3 coding sequence is TGTGCCAGCAGTCCCAATAGCGGCACCTACAATGAGCAGTTCTTC.

The rearrangement links TRBV6-1 to TRBJ2-7, with D perhaps given as TRBD1 or TRBD2 (5 bases each). Trimming pared 5 bases from V and 9 bases from J, leaving 11 bases between. Germline V gene sequence: CDR1 MNHNS, CDR2 SASEGT. The CDR3 length is 11 residues. The CDR3 sequence is CASSPQRGQYF. In DNA, the CDR3 is TGTGCCAGCAGTCCCCAGAGGGGGCAGTACTTC.

This chain connects TRBV30 to TRBJ1-1, with 10 bases matching TRBD1. V shed 0 bases and J 7 bases; nucleotides not matched to a gene: 8. Looked up from germline, CDR1 is GTSNPN and CDR2 is SVGIG (reference sequence). This CDR3 is 15 amino acids long. The CDR3 sequence: CAWSVPDRGQNEAFF. CDR3 bases: TGTGCCTGGAGTGTGCCCGACAGGGGGCAGAATGAAGCTTTCTTT.

The V gene is TRBV12-3 or TRBV12-4, the J gene TRBJ2-2; D could derive from TRBD1 or TRBD2 (5 bases each). V was trimmed by 2 bases and J by 6 bases, leaving 7 bases between them. This CDR3 has 13 amino acids. CDR3 sequence (DNA): TGTGCCAGCAGTTTAAGGGGAGCCGGGGAGCTGTTTTTT. Encoded protein: CASSLRGAGELFF.

This clonotype was recorded a few times. The chain is built from TRBV29-1 and TRBJ2-3; 9 bases agree with TRBD1. The CDR3 contains 13 residues. V was pared by 6 bases and J by 5 bases, with 6 bases of the junction left unmatched. The germline V gene has CDR1 SQVTM and CDR2 ANQGSEA. The CDR3 region is CSVAPGQGDTQYF. CDR3 DNA: TGCAGCGTGGCGCCGGGACAGGGAGATACGCAGTATTTT.

This clonotype is medium-sized. V gene TRBV6-5 combines with J gene TRBJ2-1; D might be TRBD2 (5 bases). The CDR3 is 16 amino acids. V dropped 6 bases and J dropped 4 bases, with 19 bases sitting between them. Germline V gives CDR1 MNHEY, CDR2 SVGAGI. As DNA, the CDR3 is TGTGCCAGCAGGGGGTGGGGAGCGGCCGTTTACAATGAGCAGTTCTTC. It translates to CASRGWGAAVYNEQFF.

This clonotype counts as medium-sized. Written as DNA, the CDR3 is TGTGCCAGTAGTGTCAGGACAGGGGACCCCAATGAGCAGTTCTTC. This gives the protein CASSVRTGDPNEQFF. The chain joins TRBV19 to TRBJ2-1, with TRBD1 matching over 9 bases. The CDR3 has 15 amino acids. The V gene end was trimmed by 5 bases and the J gene end by 6 bases; junction bases not matched to a gene: 8. The germline V gene encodes CDR1 LNHDA and CDR2 SQIVND (reference sequence).

Relative to its sample, this clonotype is medium-sized. The rearrangement joins TRBV6-5 to TRBJ1-3; D gene ambiguous. This CDR3 spans 15 amino acids. The germline V and J ends were trimmed by 7 bases and 0 bases, with 13 bases remaining between them. CDR1 and CDR2 from the germline V gene are MNHEY and SVGAGI. CDR3 sequence (DNA): TGTGCCAGCACCGAACGGTCCCGCTCTGGAAACACCATATATTTT. Protein sequence: CASTERSRSGNTIYF.